The clone carrying this T cell receptor beta chain has only a few counts. Antigen: not known. The sample originates from a study of blood T cells in healthy people across ages. The study's findings and limits: Samples with more naive T cells showed higher observed beta diversity.

With a J-beta primer mix and a sample-barcoded 5' primer, a second PCR ran about 7 to 11 cycles. TCRdb ran MiXCR on the 5' RACE reads and lists one entry per CDR3 protein. This sample has around 1,700,000 distinct CDR3 sequences; approximately 28% occur once, and the top ten carry about 7.7%. The CDR3 runs 13 residues. Germline lookup yields CDR1 SGHRS and CDR2 YFSETQ. Trimming cost V 0 bases and J 5 bases, with 8 bases left between them. The chain carries TRBV5-1 and TRBJ2-5, with D uncertain. This receptor was taken from a woman under 40 in good health. The sample was blood. CDR3 nucleotides: TGCGCCAGCAGCTTGGAGGAGTCGGAGACCCAGTACTTC. Translated, it gives CASSLEESETQYF.